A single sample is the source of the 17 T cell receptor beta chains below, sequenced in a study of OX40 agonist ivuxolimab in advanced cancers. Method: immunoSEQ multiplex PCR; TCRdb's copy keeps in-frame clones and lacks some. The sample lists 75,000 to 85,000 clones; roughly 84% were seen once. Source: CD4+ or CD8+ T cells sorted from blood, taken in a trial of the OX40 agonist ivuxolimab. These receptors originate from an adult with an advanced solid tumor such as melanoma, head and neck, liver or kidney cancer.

This CDR3 reads CASSPWDRGGGYTF. Here the CDR3 DNA reads TGTGCCAGCAGTCCCTGGGACAGGGGTGGTGGCTACACCTTC. The V gene is TRBV27, the J gene TRBJ1-2; 10 bases align to TRBD1. With V trimmed by 5 bases and J by 7 bases, 7 bases remained unmatched. Germline V gene sequence: CDR1 MNHEY, CDR2 SMNVEV (reference sequence). The CDR3 consists of 14 residues.

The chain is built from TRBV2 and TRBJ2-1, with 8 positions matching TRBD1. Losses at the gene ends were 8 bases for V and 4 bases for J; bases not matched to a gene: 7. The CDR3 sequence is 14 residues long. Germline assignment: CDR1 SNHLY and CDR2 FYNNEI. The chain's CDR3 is CASRPGQAYNEQFF. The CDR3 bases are TGTGCCAGCCGCCCGGGACAGGCATACAATGAGCAGTTCTTC.

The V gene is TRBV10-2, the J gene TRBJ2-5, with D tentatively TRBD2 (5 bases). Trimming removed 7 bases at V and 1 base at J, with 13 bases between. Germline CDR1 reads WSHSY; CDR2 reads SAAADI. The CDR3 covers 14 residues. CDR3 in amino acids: CASKSTGIQETQYF. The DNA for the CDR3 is TGCGCCAGCAAAAGTACGGGGATCCAAGAGACCCAGTACTTC.

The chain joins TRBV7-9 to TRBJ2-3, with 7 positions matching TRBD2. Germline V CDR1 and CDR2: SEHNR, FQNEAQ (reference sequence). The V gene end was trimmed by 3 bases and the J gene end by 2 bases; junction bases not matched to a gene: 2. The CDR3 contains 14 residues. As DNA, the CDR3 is TGTGCCAGCAGCTTGGGGACTAACACAGATACGCAGTATTTT. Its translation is CASSLGTNTDTQYF.

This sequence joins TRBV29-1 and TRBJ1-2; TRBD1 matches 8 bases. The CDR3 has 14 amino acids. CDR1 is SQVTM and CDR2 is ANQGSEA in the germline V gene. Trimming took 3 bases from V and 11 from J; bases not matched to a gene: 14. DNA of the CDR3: TGCAGCGTTGACAGGGGGCTCGGGACCCAGGTGTACACCTTC. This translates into CSVDRGLGTQVYTF.

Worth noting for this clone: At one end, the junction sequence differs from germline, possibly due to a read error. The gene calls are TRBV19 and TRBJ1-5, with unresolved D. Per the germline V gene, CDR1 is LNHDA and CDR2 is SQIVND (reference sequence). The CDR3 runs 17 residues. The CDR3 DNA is TGTGCCAGCAGTATTTCATTTTATGTGGGTTTTAATCAGCCCCAGCATTTT. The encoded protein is CASSISFYVGFNQPQHF.

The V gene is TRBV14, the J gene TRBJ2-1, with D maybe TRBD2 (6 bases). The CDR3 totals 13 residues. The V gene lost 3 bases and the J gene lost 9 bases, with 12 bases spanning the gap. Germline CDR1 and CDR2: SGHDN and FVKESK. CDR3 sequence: CASSHLDGSEQFF. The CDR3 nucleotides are TGTGCCAGCAGCCATCTAGACGGGAGTGAGCAGTTCTTC. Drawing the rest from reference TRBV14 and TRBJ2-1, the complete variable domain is EAGVTQFPSHSVIEKGQTVTLRCDPISGHDNLYWYRRVMGKEIKFLLHFVKESKQDESGMPNNRFLAERTGGTYSTLKVQPAELEDSGVYFCASSHLDGSEQFFGPGTRLTVL.

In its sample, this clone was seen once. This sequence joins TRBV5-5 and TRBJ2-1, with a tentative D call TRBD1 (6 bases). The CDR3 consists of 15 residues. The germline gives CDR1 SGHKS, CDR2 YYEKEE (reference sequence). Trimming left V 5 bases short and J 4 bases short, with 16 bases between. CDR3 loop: CASSLARTAYNEQFF. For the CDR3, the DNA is TGTGCCAGCAGTCTCGCCCGGACAGCATACAATGAGCAGTTCTTC.

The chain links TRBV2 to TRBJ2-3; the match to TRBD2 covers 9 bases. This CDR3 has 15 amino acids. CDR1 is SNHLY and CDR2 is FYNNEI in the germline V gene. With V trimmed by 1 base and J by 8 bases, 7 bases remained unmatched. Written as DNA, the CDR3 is TGTGCCAGCAGTGAAGATCTAGCGGGGTCAGGTACGCAGTATTTT. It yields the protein CASSEDLAGSGTQYF.

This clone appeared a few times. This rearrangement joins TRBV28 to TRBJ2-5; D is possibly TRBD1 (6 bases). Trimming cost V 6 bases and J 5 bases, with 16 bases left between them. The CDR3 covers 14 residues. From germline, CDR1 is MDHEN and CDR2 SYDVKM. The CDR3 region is CASSTGLKVETQYF. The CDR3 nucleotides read TGTGCCAGCAGCACAGGGCTAAAGGTGGAGACCCAGTACTTC.

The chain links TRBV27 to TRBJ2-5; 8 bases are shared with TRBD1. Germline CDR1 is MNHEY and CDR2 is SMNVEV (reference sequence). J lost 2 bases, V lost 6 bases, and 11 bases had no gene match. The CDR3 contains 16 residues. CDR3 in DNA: TGTGCCAGCAGCCCGCAGGCCTGGACAGGGCAAGAGACCCAGTACTTC. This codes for CASSPQAWTGQETQYF.

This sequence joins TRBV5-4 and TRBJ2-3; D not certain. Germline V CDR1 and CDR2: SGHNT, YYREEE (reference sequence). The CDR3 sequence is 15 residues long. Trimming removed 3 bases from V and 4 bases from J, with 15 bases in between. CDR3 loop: CASSSQMGLADTQYF. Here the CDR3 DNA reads TGTGCCAGCAGCTCCCAGATGGGTTTAGCAGATACGCAGTATTTT.

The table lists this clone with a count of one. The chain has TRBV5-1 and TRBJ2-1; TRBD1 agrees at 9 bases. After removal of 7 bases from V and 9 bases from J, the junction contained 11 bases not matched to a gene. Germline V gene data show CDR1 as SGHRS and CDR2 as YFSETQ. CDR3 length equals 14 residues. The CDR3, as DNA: TGCGCCAGCGGCCAATTCCGACAGGGGGGTGAGCAGTTCTTC. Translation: CASGQFRQGGEQFF.

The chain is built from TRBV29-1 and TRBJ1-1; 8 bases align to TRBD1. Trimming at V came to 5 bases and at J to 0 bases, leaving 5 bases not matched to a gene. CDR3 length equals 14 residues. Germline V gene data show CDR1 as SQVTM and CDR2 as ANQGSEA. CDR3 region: CSVRRDRMNTEAFF. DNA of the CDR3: TGCAGCGTTCGCCGGGACAGGATGAACACTGAAGCTTTCTTT.

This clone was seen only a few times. CDR3: CASSKGDRVTEAFF. CDR3 nucleotides: TGTGCCAGCAGCAAAGGGGACAGGGTCACTGAAGCTTTCTTT. The chain uses TRBV4-2 and TRBJ1-1, with TRBD1 matching 9 bases. The CDR3 runs 14 residues. Looked up from germline, CDR1 is LGHNA and CDR2 is YNFKEQ. The ends lost 5 bases at V and 4 bases at J; junction bases unmatched: 5.

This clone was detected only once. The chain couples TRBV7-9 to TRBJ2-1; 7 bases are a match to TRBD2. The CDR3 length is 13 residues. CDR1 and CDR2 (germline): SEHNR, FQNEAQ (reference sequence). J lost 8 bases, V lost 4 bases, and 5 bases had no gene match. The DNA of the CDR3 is TGTGCCAGCAGCTCTGCTGGGAGGGATGAGCAGTTCTTC. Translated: CASSSAGRDEQFF.

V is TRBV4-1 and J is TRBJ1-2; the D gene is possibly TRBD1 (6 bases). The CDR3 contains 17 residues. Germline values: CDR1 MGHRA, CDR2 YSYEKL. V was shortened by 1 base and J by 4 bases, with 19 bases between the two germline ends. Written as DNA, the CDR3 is TGCGCCAGCAGCCAAGGGTACACAGGGCCGCTTGGCTATGGCTACACCTTC. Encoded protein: CASSQGYTGPLGYGYTF.